This T cell receptor beta chain appears in the sequencing data of a study of control samples from healthy donors and cancer patients (dated by TCRdb to about 2020). Library prep was done by the immunoSEQ multiplex PCR assay. Imported from immuneACCESS, the table was reduced by TCRdb to in-frame sequences with V and J called. These copies leave out some clones; in studies compared against another copy, an unresolved V gene accounts for under half, and the cause of the remainder is not known. The sample contains over 80,000 clones, 90% to 95% of them found a single time. The top ten clonotypes cover about a sixth of the sample. This clone was seen more than once but under ten times. Which antigen it targets is not known. Per-base qualities were not stored, and no clone one base away is much larger. This receptor was taken from a man in his thirties or forties in good health. The sequencing input was blood.

In nucleotide form, the sequence is TGTGCCACCAGTAACGAAAACTATGGCTACACCTTC. It translates as CATSNENYGYTF. The chain is made from TRBV24-1 and TRBJ1-2, with the identity of the D gene unclear. Taken from cysteine to phenylalanine, the CDR3 has 12 residues. Only CDR3 DNA is held: 36 bases, read in frame from base 1. V is clipped by 6 bases and J by 2 bases, and the sequence between their germline boundaries is 6 bases long. The germline V gene specifies KGHDR as CDR1 and SFDVKD as CDR2.